The following is a T cell receptor (beta chain) sequence with its context. There is no known antigen for this receptor. Base-call qualities are not available, and no considerably larger clone is one nucleotide away. This specimen comes from a study of PD-1 blockade in classical Hodgkin lymphoma (dated by TCRdb to 2018 to 2020). The study in broad terms: Nivolumab dosing was 3 mg/kg intravenously every 2 weeks, continuing until either disease progression or unacceptable toxicity. A peripheral blood immune signature of response to PD-1 blockade in classical Hodgkin lymphoma was defined using TCR beta sequencing and CyTOF. The full study reports these points: A significant rise by C4D1 was seen in CD4+ but not CD8+ TCR diversity (p=0.0027 vs p=0.16), with the rise being most apparent in complete responders (p=0.02). Among trial patients, those achieving complete response had baseline diversity similar to that of newly diagnosed patients, while diversity was significantly lower in partial responders and progressors. Only a single clinical trial cohort was studied, and what caused the repertoire differences, possibly disease activity or prior therapy, remained undefined. Lower diversity was observed in patients in whom nivolumab was started less than 1 year after ASCT, and these patients were excluded from later analyses so that confounding by immune reconstitution would be avoided. Baseline TCR diversity was reported to be lower in newly diagnosed patients than in healthy donors and to be lower still in relapsed/refractory patients.

This specimen's time point label, per the study, means: cycle 4 day 1 (C4D1), after 6 weeks of nivolumab. Every trial patient had relapsed after autologous stem cell transplantation, and cohorts A, B and C differed in prior brentuximab vedotin exposure. The trial cohort included around 60 patients with relapsed/refractory classical Hodgkin lymphoma, and each patient had a best overall response of complete response, partial response or progressive disease. Single-agent nivolumab was administered to trial patients in the multi-cohort phase II CheckMate 205 trial. An independent review committee assessed best overall response by applying the 2007 International Working Group response criteria. PBMCs from the trial were collected at three points: immediately before nivolumab initiation (C1D1), and during therapy at cycle 2 day 1 and cycle 4 day 1. Peripheral blood was collected in 8 mL Vacutainer Cell Preparation Tubes, from which PBMCs were isolated by centrifugation and then cryopreserved.

Genomic DNA was isolated using the Qiagen DNeasy kit from unsorted PBMCs as well as from negatively selected CD4+ and CD8+ fractions. Using primers that anneal to V and J segments, immunoSEQ multiplex PCR amplified the TCR beta CDR3 regions. Amplification bias was minimized using a synthetic immune receptor repertoire, and residual bias was removed computationally after sequencing. Concerning the study's data processing: Repertoire diversity was quantified as the Shannon entropy index using custom Python scripts. Unsorted, CD4+ and CD8+ repertoires were analyzed separately, except for combined analyses in which CD4+ and CD8+ sequences were merged in silico. A clone counted as expanded when the clone's frequency after treatment rose at least 2-fold relative to C1D1, and clones undetected at baseline were given a pseudocount of 0.5. Singleton clones were defined as clones with 0 or 1 copy at C1D1, and non-singleton clones were defined as clones with 2 or more copies. Clones expanded in unsorted samples were assigned a CD4+, CD8+ or unknown annotation through matching of protein sequences in sorted samples from the same patient. Wilcoxon tests on paired samples were used to test diversity changes from C1D1 to C4D1. TCRdb took over this immuneACCESS table, retaining in-frame rearrangements with V and J assigned. Such tables are incomplete; in checked studies, under half of the missing clones stem from an unresolved V gene, and the remainder is unexplained. That table is the source of V, J and clone size, and D and trimming were worked out from the DNA. This sample is represented by 100,000 or so clones; just over 90% of them were singletons. The ten largest clonotypes hold around 2% of the sample.

The CDR3 runs 15 amino acids, cysteine and phenylalanine included. Here the CDR3 DNA is all that survives: 45 bases in frame from base 1. Reading the germline V gene gives CDR1 SNHLY and CDR2 FYNNEI. The trim is 4 bases for V and 1 base for J, with a gap of 10 bases between the germline ends. This sample comprised peripheral blood mononuclear cells (PBMCs), obtained before the fourth cycle of nivolumab. The chain uses TRBV2 and TRBJ1-4, and possibly TRBD1, on 6 matching bases. This clonotype was obtained from a human donor with classical Hodgkin lymphoma. In nucleotides, the sequence is TGTGCCAGCAGTGTCAGGGGCGGAACTAATGAAAAACTGTTTTTT. Its coded protein is CASSVRGGTNEKLFF.